The 32 T cell receptor beta chains given below trace back to one sample, sequenced in a study of T cells in narcolepsy. Some clones are missing from TCRdb's copy, which holds only in-frame ones; the method was immunoSEQ multiplex PCR. The sample has tens of thousands of clones, about 90% seen once. Sequenced material: CD45RA- memory CD4+ T cells from PBMCs. The receptors here all came from a human donor with narcolepsy.

CDR3 DNA: TGTGCCAGCAGCGTAGGGGGACTAGCGGGTGTGGAGACCCAGTACTTC. Translating it yields CASSVGGLAGVETQYF. This rearrangement joins TRBV9 to TRBJ2-5; 12 nucleotides line up with TRBD2. This CDR3 is built from 16 residues. Germline assignment: CDR1 SGDLS and CDR2 YYNGEE. V was clipped by 0 bases and J by 5 bases; unmatched bases: 5.

This clone was seen once. The chain has TRBV5-1 and TRBJ1-1; no reliable D call. Trimming took 2 bases from V and 5 from J, leaving 13 bases between them. The CDR3 is 14 residues long. Germline values: CDR1 SGHRS, CDR2 YFSETQ. The CDR3 loop is CASSFDTLRTEAFF. The CDR3 coding sequence is TGCGCCAGCAGCTTCGACACCTTGAGAACTGAAGCTTTCTTT. Variable domain in full (rest from reference TRBV5-1 and TRBJ1-1): KAGVTQTPRYLIKTRGQQVTLSCSPISGHRSVSWYQQTPGQGLQFLFEYFSETQRNKGNFPGRFSGRQFSNSRSEMNVSTLELGDSALYLCASSFDTLRTEAFFGQGTRLTVV.

The genes are TRBV11-2 and TRBJ1-2; D ambiguous. Trimming left V 2 bases short and J 2 bases short, with 12 bases between. This CDR3 is built from 15 residues. Germline CDR1 SGHAT, CDR2 FQNNGV. In nucleotides, the CDR3 is TGTGCCAGCAGCTTATACATAAATTGGAACTATGGCTACACCTTC. It codes for CASSLYINWNYGYTF.

This sequence joins TRBV4-1 and TRBJ2-7, with unresolved D. V was trimmed by 4 bases and J by 6 bases, leaving 19 bases between them. This CDR3 comprises 15 residues. Germline assignment: CDR1 MGHRA and CDR2 YSYEKL. The CDR3 sequence: CASSRVQERFSEQYF. CDR3 coding DNA: TGCGCCAGCAGCCGCGTTCAGGAAAGATTCTCCGAGCAGTACTTC.

The J gene is TRBJ2-1, the V gene TRBV7-2; a weak D match, TRBD2 (6 bases). V was shortened by 4 bases and J by 0 bases, with 7 bases between the two germline ends. This CDR3 has 14 residues. CDR1 SGHTA and CDR2 FQGNSA come from the germline V gene. The CDR3 reads CASSSTSSYNEQFF. The CDR3 DNA is TGTGCCAGCAGCTCGACTAGCTCCTACAATGAGCAGTTCTTC. The variable domain in full, completed from reference TRBV7-2 and TRBJ2-1, reads GAGVSQSPSNKVTEKGKDVELRCDPISGHTALYWYRQSLGQGLEFLIYFQGNSAPDKSGLPSDRFSAERTGGSVSTLTIQRTQQEDSAVYLCASSSTSSYNEQFFGPGTRLTVL.

The chain employs TRBV5-1 and TRBJ2-2, with D uncertain. Germline V gives CDR1 SGHRS, CDR2 YFSETQ. The CDR3 sequence is 12 residues long. Trimming removed 1 base at V and 6 bases at J, with 4 bases between. The DNA for the CDR3 is TGCGCCAGCAGCTTGTTAGCCGGGGAGCTGTTTTTT. Its translation: CASSLLAGELFF.

The chain employs TRBV28 and TRBJ1-2; 8 nucleotides match TRBD1. The CDR3 is 15 amino acids. Germline-derived CDR1 and CDR2 are MDHEN and SYDVKM. Trimming removed 2 bases from V and 5 bases from J; junction bases left unmatched: 7. Written as DNA, the CDR3 is TGTGCCAGCAGTTTAGGGCAGGGGGCGCGTTATGGCTACACCTTC. It codes for CASSLGQGARYGYTF.

The chain combines TRBV7-2 with TRBJ2-1, with 9 bases that match TRBD1. The CDR3 sequence is 14 residues long. Germline V gene data show CDR1 as SGHTA and CDR2 as FQGNSA. V trimming: 5 bases; J trimming: 6 bases; junction bases outside the gene matches: 5. CDR3 in DNA: TGTGCCAGCAGCCGGGGGGACAGGGTCAATGAGCAGTTCTTC. Protein: CASSRGDRVNEQFF.

A few counts support this clone. V is TRBV28 and J is TRBJ2-5; D is unclear. The CDR3 has 14 amino acids. The V gene's germline CDR1 is MDHEN and CDR2 SYDVKM. Trimming removed 10 bases at V and 7 bases at J, with 22 bases between. The CDR3 sequence: CATTSRPGEGTQYF. The CDR3 DNA follows: TGTGCCACCACGTCGCGACCTGGGGAAGGGACCCAGTACTTC.

The J gene is TRBJ1-3, the V gene TRBV11-3; 8 nucleotides match TRBD1. V was clipped by 2 bases and J by 4 bases; unmatched bases: 7. Looked up from germline, CDR1 is SGHNT and CDR2 is YENEEA. The CDR3 consists of 16 residues. This CDR3 reads CASSLRGRDRGNTIYF. As DNA, the CDR3 is TGTGCCAGCAGCTTAAGAGGGAGGGACAGGGGAAACACCATATATTTT. Supplemented by reference TRBV11-3 and TRBJ1-3, the full variable domain reads EAGVVQSPRYKIIEKKQPVAFWCNPISGHNTLYWYLQNLGQGPELLIRYENEEAVDDSQLPKDRFSAERLKGVDSTLKIQPAELGDSAVYLCASSLRGRDRGNTIYFGEGSWLTVV.

The chain joins TRBV19 to TRBJ1-2; perhaps TRBD1 as D (6 bases). Trimming left V 7 bases short and J 4 bases short, with 13 bases between. Germline V gives CDR1 LNHDA, CDR2 SQIVND (reference sequence). This CDR3 is 13 amino acids long. Here the CDR3 DNA reads TGTGCCAGTACCGTGGGGGCAGGCTATGGCTACACCTTC. This translates into CASTVGAGYGYTF.

This chain links TRBV6-6 with TRBJ1-4; D is undetermined. The V gene's germline CDR1 is MNHNY and CDR2 SVGAGI (reference sequence). Between the trimmed V and J ends, which lost 2 bases and 8 bases, there was a span of 6 bases. This CDR3 has 12 amino acids. The CDR3 DNA sequence: TGTGCCAGCAGTTACCCAAGGGAAAAACTGTTTTTT. Translation: CASSYPREKLFF.

The V call is TRBV7-2, the J call TRBJ1-1, with D possibly TRBD1 on 5 matching bases. V lost 2 bases to trimming and J lost 2 bases, with 9 bases between them. The CDR3 sequence is 14 residues long. From germline, CDR1 is SGHTA and CDR2 FQGNSA. The CDR3 reads CASSLSGVNTEAFF. The CDR3 DNA reads as TGTGCCAGCAGCTTATCGGGGGTCAACACTGAAGCTTTCTTT.

Of note for this clone: The junction departs from the called germline gene at one end, perhaps through a read error. The V call is TRBV30, the J call TRBJ2-6, with 7 nucleotides matching TRBD1. Germline-derived CDR1 and CDR2 are GTSNPN and SVGIG (reference sequence). The CDR3 runs 14 residues. CDR3 nucleotides: TGTACCTGGAACAGGGGAACCAGGGCCAACGTCCTGACTTTC. Protein: CTWNRGTRANVLTF.

The chain carries TRBV18 and TRBJ1-2, with a tentative D call TRBD1 (6 bases). Trimming took 6 bases from V and 3 from J, leaving 14 bases between them. The V gene's germline CDR1 is KGHSH and CDR2 LQKENI. CDR3 length: 14 residues. CDR3 protein: CASSPTGSDYGYTF. The DNA for the CDR3 is TGTGCCAGCTCCCCGACAGGATCGGACTATGGCTACACCTTC.

V and J are TRBV5-1 and TRBJ1-3, with unresolved D. The V gene's germline CDR1 is SGHRS and CDR2 YFSETQ. The V end was cut by 0 bases, the J end by 5 bases, with 6 bases between. The CDR3 consists of 13 residues. CDR3 DNA sequence: TGCGCCAGCAGCTTGGACGAAAGAAACACCATATATTTT. It is translated as CASSLDERNTIYF.

V is TRBV7-2 and J is TRBJ1-2, with D unresolved. V was trimmed by 5 bases and J by 3 bases, leaving 13 bases between them. Germline assignment: CDR1 SGHTA and CDR2 FQGNSA. This CDR3 spans 14 amino acids. The CDR3 spells CASSKNLQDYGYTF. As DNA, the CDR3 is TGTGCCAGCAGCAAAAACCTCCAGGACTATGGCTACACCTTC.

The chain has TRBV28 and TRBJ2-5; 10 bases are a match to TRBD2. Gene TRBJ2-7 matches the end of the DNA better, so the J call may be wrong. This CDR3 has 16 amino acids. From germline, CDR1 is MDHEN and CDR2 SYDVKM. The CDR3 DNA reads as TGTGCCAGCAGGGGGCCTAGCGGGAGATGGTCCTACGAGCAGTACTTC. Residues: CASRGPSGRWSYEQYF.

The chain is built from TRBV5-4 and TRBJ2-1; 10 bases agree with TRBD1. Trimming cost V 2 bases and J 10 bases; bases outside gene matches: 12. Germline V gene sequence: CDR1 SGHNT, CDR2 YYREEE (reference sequence). The CDR3 is 16 amino acids. The CDR3 spells CASSFPGTGAGKEQFF. As DNA, the CDR3 is TGTGCCAGCAGCTTCCCCGGGACAGGGGCTGGGAAGGAGCAGTTCTTC.

The V call is TRBV7-8, the J call TRBJ1-2; maybe TRBD1 (5 bases). CDR3 length equals 15 residues. CDR1 and CDR2 from the germline V gene are SGHVS and FQNEAQ. With 1 base removed from V and 2 bases from J, the gap between germline ends came to 11 bases. The CDR3 coding sequence is TGTGCCAGCAGCTTAGTGGGGGGATGGAACTATGGCTACACCTTC. It translates to CASSLVGGWNYGYTF. The variable domain in full, with the rest retrieved from reference TRBV7-8 and TRBJ1-2, is GAGVSQSPRYKVAKRGQDVALRCDPISGHVSLFWYQQALGQGPEFLTYFQNEAQLDKSGLPSDRFFAERPEGSVSTLKIQRTQQEDSAVYLCASSLVGGWNYGYTFGSGTRLTVV.

J is TRBJ2-7 and V is TRBV11-2; 7 nucleotides agree with TRBD1. V lost 5 bases and J lost 2; bases outside the gene matches: 6. Germline CDR1 SGHAT, CDR2 FQNNGV. The CDR3 length is 14 residues. The CDR3 region is CASSQGDGAYEQYF. The CDR3 nucleotides are TGTGCCAGCAGCCAGGGGGACGGAGCCTACGAGCAGTACTTC. Full variable domain (outside the CDR3, taken from reference TRBV11-2 and TRBJ2-7): EAGVAQSPRYKIIEKRQSVAFWCNPISGHATLYWYQQILGQGPKLLIQFQNNGVVDDSQLPKDRFSAERLKGVDSTLKIQPAKLEDSAVYLCASSQGDGAYEQYFGPGTRLTVT.

The chain combines TRBV19 with TRBJ2-7, with 9 bases fitting TRBD2. The trim removed 3 bases at V and 3 bases at J, leaving 3 bases unmatched. This CDR3 has 14 amino acids. Germline values: CDR1 LNHDA, CDR2 SQIVND (reference sequence). For the CDR3, the DNA is TGTGCCAGTAGTATCATTAGCGGGAGCTACGAGCAGTACTTC. This codes for CASSIISGSYEQYF.

This chain joins TRBV19 and TRBJ1-1; no definite D call. V was shortened by 4 bases and J by 2 bases, with 5 bases between the two germline ends. Germline V gene data show CDR1 as LNHDA and CDR2 as SQIVND (reference sequence). The CDR3 loop spans 12 amino acids. The chain's CDR3 is CASSRVNTEAFF. In nucleotides, the CDR3 is TGTGCCAGTAGTAGAGTAAACACTGAAGCTTTCTTT.

The J gene is TRBJ2-3, the V gene TRBV5-1; 8 nucleotides line up with TRBD2. The V gene's germline CDR1 is SGHRS and CDR2 YFSETQ. The CDR3 has 14 amino acids. V gave up 1 base and J gave up 6 bases; unmatched junction bases: 4. CDR3 DNA sequence: TGCGCCAGCAGCTTGAGACTAGCGTCTGATACGCAGTATTTT. It is translated as CASSLRLASDTQYF.

The genes are TRBV11-3 and TRBJ1-1, with D unresolved. The V gene lost 3 bases and the J gene lost 1 base, with 6 bases spanning the gap. Germline assignment: CDR1 SGHNT and CDR2 YENEEA. The CDR3 has 13 residues. CDR3 protein: CASSFRANTEAFF. Written as DNA, the CDR3 is TGTGCCAGCAGCTTTCGAGCGAACACTGAAGCTTTCTTT.

This chain connects TRBV4-3 to TRBJ2-7, with 12 bases fitting TRBD1. Looked up from germline, CDR1 is LGHNA and CDR2 is YSLEER. CDR3 size: 14 residues. V was clipped by 4 bases and J by 7 bases; unmatched bases: 5. For the CDR3, the DNA is TGCGCCAGCAGCCTGGGACAGGGGGCTGGGGAGCAGTACTTC. Protein product: CASSLGQGAGEQYF.

The chain recombines TRBV19 with TRBJ1-4; D call uncertain. The CDR3 covers 16 residues. Per germline, CDR1 LNHDA and CDR2 SQIVND (reference sequence). Between the trimmed V and J ends, which lost 7 bases and 4 bases, there was a span of 19 bases. DNA of the CDR3: TGTGCCAGTACCTCCCCCCGGGCGGACTATAATGAAAAACTGTTTTTT. This gives the protein CASTSPRADYNEKLFF.

J is TRBJ1-1 and V is TRBV18, with 7 positions matching TRBD1. CDR3 length: 16 amino acids. Trimming took 3 bases from V and 0 from J; bases not matched to a gene: 7. CDR1 KGHSH and CDR2 LQKENI come from the germline V gene. CDR3: CASSPRTGSMNTEAFF. The CDR3 DNA follows: TGTGCCAGCTCACCTAGGACAGGATCCATGAACACTGAAGCTTTCTTT. Looking up the rest from reference TRBV18 and TRBJ1-1 gives the full variable domain: NAGVMQNPRHLVRRRGQEARLRCSPMKGHSHVYWYRQLPEEGLKFMVYLQKENIIDESGMPKERFSAEFPKEGPSILRIQQVVRGDSAAYFCASSPRTGSMNTEAFFGQGTRLTVV.

V usage is TRBV4-1 and J usage is TRBJ1-6, with TRBD1 matching over 9 bases. The junction had 11 bases not matched to a gene; V was cut back by 4 bases and J by 10 bases. Germline V gene data show CDR1 as MGHRA and CDR2 as YSYEKL. This CDR3 is 16 amino acids long. CDR3 amino acids: CASSPRDRVPESPLHF. The CDR3 DNA is TGCGCCAGCAGCCCCCGGGACAGGGTACCGGAGTCACCCCTCCACTTT.

The chain is built from TRBV7-2 and TRBJ1-1, with unresolved D. Trimming removed 5 bases at V and 3 bases at J, with 10 bases between. From germline, CDR1 is SGHTA and CDR2 FQGNSA. This CDR3 is 13 amino acids long. The CDR3 is CASSPQRDTEAFF. In DNA, the CDR3 is TGTGCCAGCAGCCCGCAGAGGGACACTGAAGCTTTCTTT.

The chain is built from TRBV12-5 and TRBJ1-1; D is ambiguous. The germline V and J ends were trimmed by 3 bases and 6 bases, with 11 bases remaining between them. CDR3 length: 13 residues. Germline V gene sequence: CDR1 LGHNT, CDR2 FRNRAP. The CDR3 loop reads CASGFGRGSEAFF. The CDR3 DNA sequence: TGTGCTAGTGGTTTTGGACGGGGATCTGAAGCTTTCTTT.

With respect to this clone: The junction does not match germline at one end; this may be a read error. The rearrangement links TRBV7-7 to TRBJ2-7, with D tentatively TRBD2 (5 bases). The germline CDR1 and CDR2 sequences are SSHAT and FNYEAQ (reference sequence). This CDR3 has 15 residues. CDR3 nucleotides: TGTGCTAGCAGTCTTTTACCTGGGAGCTCCTACGAGCAGTACTTC. It specifies CASSLLPGSSYEQYF.